This T cell receptor (beta chain) was captured in a study of blood T cell repertoires in COVID-19. Profiled with immunoSEQ multiplex PCR; TCRdb holds only in-frame clones, not every one. In the table there are 310,000 or so clones, 70% to 90% of which are singletons. Germline assignment: CDR1 KGHSH and CDR2 LQKENI. The V gene end was trimmed by 4 bases and the J gene end by 4 bases; junction bases not matched to a gene: 6. This CDR3 has 14 amino acids. The receptor comes from a woman between 25 and 40 years old who had recovered from COVID-19. Sequences were obtained from PBMCs or T cells enriched from blood (not recorded which). This rearrangement joins TRBV18 to TRBJ2-5, with 7 bases aligning to TRBD1. CDR3 sequence (DNA): TGTGCCAGCTCACGAAATACAGGGGTAGAGACCCAGTACTTC. Its protein is CASSRNTGVETQYF.